The 13 T cell receptor beta chains below were found in one sample sequenced in a study of T cells in Graves' hyperthyroidism and ophthalmopathy. What was amplified from RNA transcripts were TCR beta CDR3 regions. RT-PCR in the first round (using the HTBI primer set) targeted the TCR CDR3. TCRdb itself ran the multiplex PCR reads through MiXCR, one entry per CDR3 protein. The table includes fewer than 450,000 distinct CDR3 sequences, less than 20% detected once. The sample consisted of blood. These receptors all stem from a man younger than 35 with Graves' ophthalmopathy.

The rearrangement links TRBV6-1 to TRBJ1-6, with 7 bases identical to TRBD1. The CDR3 loop spans 13 amino acids. With 3 bases clipped from V and 10 bases from J, the junction kept 3 bases outside the gene matches. In germline, CDR1 is MNHNS, CDR2 SASEGT. The CDR3 is CASSDRGNSPLHF. The CDR3 coding sequence is TGTGCCAGCAGTGACAGGGGGAACTCACCCCTCCACTTT.

This clonotype was recorded at least ten times. In DNA form, the CDR3 reads TGCAGTGTTAGTGGGACAGGGGGATTCTTCACTGAAGCTTTCTTT. Amino acids: CSVSGTGGFFTEAFF. The rearrangement uses TRBV20-1 and TRBJ1-1; 11 nucleotides agree with TRBD1. The CDR3 has 15 residues. Germline values: CDR1 DFQATT, CDR2 SNEGSKA (reference sequence). V trimming: 7 bases; J trimming: 4 bases; junction bases outside the gene matches: 11.

This clonotype was picked up many times. V is TRBV12-3 or TRBV12-4 and J is TRBJ1-4; unclear D gene. V was trimmed by 7 bases and J by 2 bases, leaving 14 bases between them. The CDR3 is made up of 15 amino acids. In DNA form, the CDR3 reads TGTGCCAGCACCCTAGCATCGAGCACTAATGAAAAACTGTTTTTT. It yields the protein CASTLASSTNEKLFF.

At least ten counts were recorded for this clonotype. CDR3 protein: CASKSGTVAEKLFF. CDR3 sequence (DNA): TGTGCCAGCAAATCCGGGACAGTTGCTGAAAAACTGTTTTTT. The chain links TRBV28 to TRBJ1-4; 7 positions match TRBD1. Germline values: CDR1 MDHEN, CDR2 SYDVKM. The CDR3 is 14 residues long. J lost 7 bases, V lost 7 bases, and 9 bases had no gene match.

The V call is TRBV9, the J call TRBJ1-2; 10 bases line up with TRBD1. The germline V gene has CDR1 SGDLS and CDR2 YYNGEE. The CDR3 sequence is 16 residues long. V was pared by 3 bases and J by 8 bases, with 13 bases of the junction left unmatched. The CDR3 DNA reads TGTGCCAGCAGCGCCCAGGCAGGGACAGGGGCTTGGGGCTACACCTTC. Translation gives CASSAQAGTGAWGYTF.

In its sample, this clonotype was seen many times. The chain has TRBV3-1 and TRBJ1-2, with no clear D. Germline loops: CDR1 LGHDT, CDR2 YNNKEL (reference sequence). This CDR3 comprises 13 residues. Trimming removed 3 bases at V and 6 bases at J, with 11 bases between. The CDR3 nucleotides are TGTGCCAGCAGCCAGTCAGGCAGGCATGGCTACACCTTC. It codes for CASSQSGRHGYTF.

At least ten counts were recorded for this clonotype. The chain is built from TRBV28 and TRBJ2-7, with a weak D call TRBD2 (6 bases). The V gene's germline CDR1 is MDHEN and CDR2 SYDVKM. The CDR3 has 14 residues. V was shortened by 4 bases and J by 5 bases, with 15 bases between the two germline ends. CDR3 region: CASSSGGLENEQYF. For the CDR3, the DNA is TGTGCCAGCAGTTCAGGAGGGCTTGAAAACGAGCAGTACTTC.

This chain links TRBV5-1 with TRBJ2-1, with 8 bases lining up with TRBD1. CDR1 and CDR2 (germline): SGHRS, YFSETQ. The ends lost 0 bases at V and 10 bases at J; junction bases unmatched: 12. CDR3 length: 16 amino acids. CDR3 sequence (DNA): TGCGCCAGCAGCTTGGCCGGGAACGACAGGGGTGGCGAGCAGTTCTTC. Encoded protein: CASSLAGNDRGGEQFF.

This clonotype has ten or more counts. The chain joins TRBV5-5 to TRBJ2-7; no clear D. The V end was cut by 5 bases, the J end by 2 bases, with 17 bases between. The CDR3 runs to 15 residues. CDR1 is SGHKS and CDR2 is YYEKEE in the germline V gene (reference sequence). The CDR3 DNA reads as TGTGCCAGCAGTGGAAGGGTATTCCTCACCTACGAGCAGTACTTC. This translates into CASSGRVFLTYEQYF.

This clonotype was seen only once. This chain connects TRBV14 to TRBJ1-5; D not resolved. Trimming removed 2 bases from V and 9 bases from J, with 14 bases in between. The CDR3 is 14 residues long. From germline, CDR1 is SGHDN and CDR2 FVKESK. CDR3 protein: CASSQTTAQTPQHF. The DNA for the CDR3 is TGTGCCAGCAGCCAAACTACAGCTCAGACGCCCCAGCATTTT.

The chain is built from TRBV7-8 and TRBJ2-1, with 10 bases identical to TRBD2. V trimming: 4 bases; J trimming: 3 bases; junction bases outside the gene matches: 9. Germline loops: CDR1 SGHVS, CDR2 FQNEAQ. The CDR3 sequence is 17 residues long. CDR3 region: CASSSPPQRGGYNEQFF. The CDR3 nucleotides read TGTGCCAGCAGCTCCCCCCCGCAGCGGGGGGGCTACAATGAGCAGTTCTTC. Full variable domain (rest looked up from reference TRBV7-8 and TRBJ2-1): GAGVSQSPRYKVAKRGQDVALRCDPISGHVSLFWYQQALGQGPEFLTYFQNEAQLDKSGLPSDRFFAERPEGSVSTLKIQRTQQEDSAVYLCASSSPPQRGGYNEQFFGPGTRLTVL.

This clonotype was picked up a small number of times. V gene TRBV5-1 combines with J gene TRBJ2-7; D not resolved. CDR3 size: 15 residues. Germline CDR1 is SGHRS and CDR2 is YFSETQ. The V end was cut by 4 bases, the J end by 4 bases, with 18 bases between. The CDR3 is CASSATAEVYYEQYF. CDR3 DNA: TGCGCCAGCAGCGCCACCGCAGAGGTGTATTACGAGCAGTACTTC. Filled out from reference TRBV5-1 and TRBJ2-7, the complete variable domain reads KAGVTQTPRYLIKTRGQQVTLSCSPISGHRSVSWYQQTPGQGLQFLFEYFSETQRNKGNFPGRFSGRQFSNSRSEMNVSTLELGDSALYLCASSATAEVYYEQYFGPGTRLTVT.

This clonotype was detected only a few times. This chain joins TRBV24-1 and TRBJ2-1, with D hard to call. The V end was cut by 5 bases, the J end by 1 base, with 11 bases between. Germline V gene data show CDR1 as KGHDR and CDR2 as SFDVKD. CDR3 size: 15 residues. CDR3 in amino acids: CATSGNTDSYNEQFF. The DNA for the CDR3 is TGTGCCACCAGTGGCAACACTGATTCCTACAATGAGCAGTTCTTC.